These T cell receptor beta chains were read from a single sample in a study of cytomegalovirus exposure and HLA in healthy donors. Data came from immunoSEQ multiplex PCR; TCRdb stores just in-frame clones and leaves some out. This sample has 90,000 to 150,000 clones, with approximately 78% found just once. Sample: PBMCs. These receptor sequences come from a man in his forties or fifties in good health and CMV-seronegative. Each CDR3 is given with its conserved first and last residue. A D gene is named only where the DNA matches it firmly. For some rows the clone size is stated as once, few or many, or as a class when expanded; others skip it.

clone size	V gene	D gene	J gene	CDR3 DNA	CDR3 protein
.	TRBV19	.	TRBJ1-1	TGTGCCAGTAGTTCGCGTACCGCGGTGAACACTGAAGCTTTCTTT	CASSSRTAVNTEAFF
.	TRBV11-2	TRBD1	TRBJ2-3	TGTGCCAGCAGCTTTGGGGACAGGGCAGCAGATACGCAGTATTTT	CASSFGDRAADTQYF
.	TRBV9	.	TRBJ2-1	TGTGCCAGCAGCGTACGAGCGGAATCCTACAATGAGCAGTTCTTC	CASSVRAESYNEQFF
few	TRBV6-1	.	TRBJ2-7	TGTGCCAGCAGTGAACCCATCTACGAGCAGTACTTC	CASSEPIYEQYF
.	TRBV11-2	.	TRBJ2-3	TGTGCCAGCAGCTTAGAGATCGGGGGAGGAGATACGCAGTATTTT	CASSLEIGGGDTQYF
.	TRBV6-4	.	TRBJ2-6	TGTGCCAGCAGTGACTCTCAATCTGGGGCCAACGGCCTGACTTTC	CASSDSQSGANGLTF
.	TRBV2	.	TRBJ2-2	TGTGCCAGCTACGGAGGAGGCACCGGGGAGCTGTTTTTT	CASYGGGTGELFF
.	TRBV5-1	.	TRBJ2-1	TGCGCCAGCAGCTCCCAGGGAGGAAATTACAATGAGCAGTTCTTC	CASSSQGGNYNEQFF
.	TRBV5-4	TRBD2	TRBJ2-5	TGTGCCAGCAGCTCCGGGACTAGCGGGAGGACGGGGGAGACCCAGTACTTC	CASSSGTSGRTGETQYF
few	TRBV5-4	.	TRBJ1-2	TGTGCCAGCAGTTCAACAGCTATCTATGGCTACACCTTC	CASSSTAIYGYTF
.	TRBV7-2	TRBD1	TRBJ1-4	TGTGCCAGCAGCTTACAGGGGGCACGGGAAAAACTGTTTTTT	CASSLQGAREKLFF
.	TRBV18	TRBD1	TRBJ1-5	TGTGCCAGCTCATCCGGGACAGTCGATCAGCCCCAGCATTTT	CASSSGTVDQPQHF
.	TRBV6-5	TRBD1	TRBJ2-2	TGTGCCAGCAGTTACAGTCAGGGGGCCGGGGAGCTGTTTTTT	CASSYSQGAGELFF
once	TRBV21-1	.	TRBJ2-7	TGTGCCAGCAGCAAAGTTCGGGAGCGAGTTTACGAGCAGTACTTC	CASSKVRERVYEQYF
once	TRBV28	TRBD2	TRBJ2-1	TGTGCCAGCAGTCGCCCTGCGGGAGTGGTCAATGAGCAGTTCTTC	CASSRPAGVVNEQFF
.	TRBV5-6	TRBD2	TRBJ2-7	TGTGCCAGTCAGGAGCGGGGGAGTTACGAGCAGTACTTC	CASQERGSYEQYF
.	TRBV30	.	TRBJ1-4	TGTGCCTGGAGTTATAGTGTGGGCGAAAAACTGTTTTTT	CAWSYSVGEKLFF
.	TRBV4-1	.	TRBJ2-7	TGCGCCAGCAGCCAGTCCGTTAAGAGCCACGAGCAGTACTTC	CASSQSVKSHEQYF
.	TRBV19	.	TRBJ1-4	TGTGCCAGTAGTATGACAGGAACTAATGAAAAACTGTTTTTT	CASSMTGTNEKLFF
.	TRBV11-2	.	TRBJ1-4	TGTGCCAGCAGCCTAACGACAGGCTCGGGTGAAAAACTGTTTTTT	CASSLTTGSGEKLFF
.	TRBV19	.	TRBJ1-1	TGTGCCAGTCGAACGTCGGCGGACATGAACACTGAAGCTTTCTTT	CASRTSADMNTEAFF
.	TRBV5-1	.	TRBJ1-5	TGCGCCAGCAGCTTGTTCAGTAATCAGCCCCAGCATTTT	CASSLFSNQPQHF
few	TRBV6-1	.	TRBJ2-5	TGTGCCAGCAGTGAGCGGCGCGGGGAGACCCAGTACTTC	CASSERRGETQYF
.	TRBV30	.	TRBJ1-6	TGTGCCTGGAGTAGCTCGACCCTCCACTTT	CAWSSSTLHF
.	TRBV14	.	TRBJ2-7	TGTGCCAGCAGTCGCGCCCTCTACGAGCAGTACTTC	CASSRALYEQYF
.	TRBV7-6	.	TRBJ2-4	TGTGCCAGCAGCTCGAGATTGGGGGGGGCTGACGAAGCCAAAAACATTCAGTACTTC	CASSSRLGGADEAKNIQYF
.	TRBV27	.	TRBJ1-2	TGTGCCAGCAGTTACCAGAGGGGGGGGGTTGGCGGCTACACCTTC	CASSYQRGGVGGYTF
.	TRBV19	.	TRBJ2-1	TGTGCCACTTTGGCAGGGGGGTTAACTGATGAGCAGTTCTTC	CATLAGGLTDEQFF
.	TRBV11-3	.	TRBJ2-7	TGTGCCAGCAGCCCAGGACAGCACTACGAGCAGTACTTC	CASSPGQHYEQYF
.	TRBV29-1	TRBD1	TRBJ2-3	TGCAGCGCACACCAGACAGGGGGCGCAAGCACAGATACGCAGTATTTT	CSAHQTGGASTDTQYF
.	TRBV6-1	.	TRBJ2-7	TGTGCCAGCAACCCCTCAGGGACCTACGAGCAGTACTTC	CASNPSGTYEQYF
.	TRBV9	.	TRBJ2-1	TGTGCCAGCAGCGTAGACGGGGGCTCCTACAATGAGCAGTTCTTC	CASSVDGGSYNEQFF
.	TRBV7-9	TRBD1	TRBJ2-4	TGTTCCAGCAGCTCAATGCCCGGGACAGGGGTTAACATTCAGTACTTC	CSSSSMPGTGVNIQYF
few	TRBV6-9	TRBD1	TRBJ1-5	TGTGCCAGCAGTTATAAACAGGGGGCGGGTCCGGGCAATCAGCCCCAGCATTTT	CASSYKQGAGPGNQPQHF
once	TRBV27	TRBD2	TRBJ2-3	TGTGCCAGCAGTCCCCTTAGCGGGAGGGCGAAAGATACGCAGTATTTT	CASSPLSGRAKDTQYF
once	TRBV5-4	.	TRBJ1-4	TGTGCCAGCAGCTCCTTCCGCGGGACCGCAACTAATGAAAAACTGTTTTTT	CASSSFRGTATNEKLFF
.	TRBV30	.	TRBJ2-3	TGTGCCTTTACCGCCCAGGTGGATACGCAGTATTTT	CAFTAQVDTQYF
.	TRBV5-1	.	TRBJ1-4	TGCGCCAGCAGGCGTTCGGGGTTTCCAACTAATGAAAAACTGTTTTTT	CASRRSGFPTNEKLFF
.	TRBV29-1	TRBD1	TRBJ2-1	TGCAGCGTCCAGGGGGACAATGAGCAGTTCTTC	CSVQGDNEQFF
.	TRBV7-8	TRBD2	TRBJ2-2	TGTGCCAGCAGCTCCAGGGCGGGGGGTAACACCGGGGAGCTGTTTTTT	CASSSRAGGNTGELFF
.	TRBV5-6	TRBD2	TRBJ2-3	TGTGCCAGCAGCTTTAAAGGACTAGCGGGTCCCACAGATACGCAGTATTTT	CASSFKGLAGPTDTQYF
.	TRBV5-8	.	TRBJ1-2	TGTGCCAGCAGCTTGGAAGGGGCTAACTATGGCTACACCTTC	CASSLEGANYGYTF
.	TRBV6-5	TRBD1	TRBJ2-7	TGTGCCAGCAGGGAGACAGGGTCCAACGAGCAGTACTTC	CASRETGSNEQYF
.	TRBV7-9	.	TRBJ1-6	TGTGCCAGCAGCTCGCAAGGAGCTTCACCCCTCCACTTT	CASSSQGASPLHF
few	TRBV18	.	TRBJ2-7	TGTGCCAGCTCACCGGACAACTCCTACGAGCAGTACTTC	CASSPDNSYEQYF
.	TRBV7-6	.	TRBJ1-1	TGTGCCAGCAGCTTAGGACAGAGCACTGAAGCTTTCTTT	CASSLGQSTEAFF